Each of the 14 T cell receptor beta chains below was sequenced from the same sample in a study of blood T cell repertoires in COVID-19. Method: immunoSEQ multiplex PCR; TCRdb's copy keeps in-frame clones and lacks some. The repertoire holds some 73,000 clones, with 80% to 85% as singletons. Source material: peripheral blood. These receptors were taken from a human donor in a cohort sampled during active COVID-19.

The V and J genes are TRBV7-9 and TRBJ1-3; D remains ambiguous. CDR1 is SEHNR, CDR2 FQNEAQ, per germline (reference sequence). V lost 0 bases and J lost 0, with 9 bases in between. CDR3 length equals 16 residues. CDR3 sequence (DNA): TGTGCCAGCAGCTTAGCCAGACTATACTCTGGAAACACCATATATTTT. It translates to CASSLARLYSGNTIYF. The variable domain in full, with the rest retrieved from reference TRBV7-9 and TRBJ1-3, is DTGVSQNPRHKITKRGQNVTFRCDPISEHNRLYWYRQTLGQGPEFLTYFQNEAQLEKSRLLSDRFSAERPKGSFSTLEIQRTEQGDSAMYLCASSLARLYSGNTIYFGEGSWLTVV.

The rearrangement links TRBV19 to TRBJ1-2; D gene uncertain. Germline assignment: CDR1 LNHDA and CDR2 SQIVND (reference sequence). The CDR3 covers 13 residues. Trimming left V 3 bases short and J 4 bases short, with 9 bases between. The CDR3 loop is CASSITESYGYTF. DNA for the CDR3: TGTGCCAGTAGTATTACAGAATCCTATGGCTACACCTTC.

Many counts were recorded for this clone. Other DNA sequences within the sample encode an identical CDR3. The chain carries TRBV27 and TRBJ1-6; D gene ambiguous. The CDR3 contains 16 residues. V lost 0 bases and J 7 bases, leaving 13 bases between the germline ends. The V gene's germline CDR1 is MNHEY and CDR2 SMNVEV (reference sequence). In DNA, the CDR3 is TGTGCCAGCAGTTTATCGCGGCCACAAGGCAATTCACCCCTCCACTTT. Translated: CASSLSRPQGNSPLHF.

The rearrangement uses TRBV28 and TRBJ1-1, with D possibly TRBD1 on 6 matching bases. The CDR3 has 15 residues. The germline CDR1 and CDR2 sequences are MDHEN and SYDVKM. Trimming shortened V by 5 bases and J by 10 bases, and 23 bases separated the two germline ends. CDR3 coding DNA: TGTGCCAGCAGTGGGGGGGGCCGTCTTATCCGAGGAGCTTTCTTT. It translates to CASSGGGRLIRGAFF.

The CDR3 loop reads CSVRSPIRTGGEGPYEQYF. CDR3 coding DNA: TGCAGCGTTCGCAGCCCGATTCGGACAGGGGGCGAGGGGCCCTACGAGCAGTACTTC. The rearrangement uses TRBV29-1 and TRBJ2-7; 11 nucleotides agree with TRBD1. In germline, CDR1 is SQVTM, CDR2 ANQGSEA. CDR3 size: 19 residues. The junction had 20 bases not matched to a gene; V was cut back by 5 bases and J by 2 bases.

The gene calls are TRBV3-1 (or the pseudogene TRBV3-2) and TRBJ1-2; D gene unclear. This CDR3 spans 15 amino acids. CDR1 and CDR2 (germline): LGHDT, YNNKEL (reference sequence). V was clipped by 0 bases and J by 7 bases, with 15 bases between them. Written as DNA, the CDR3 is TGTGCCAGCAGCCAAGATCCCACCGGTGCTCTTGGCTACACCTTC. Translating gives CASSQDPTGALGYTF.

The chain joins TRBV9 to TRBJ2-3, with D tentatively TRBD1 (6 bases). V dropped 3 bases and J dropped 2 bases, with 19 bases sitting between them. The CDR3 is made up of 17 amino acids. Germline CDR1 SGDLS, CDR2 YYNGEE. The CDR3 region is CASSETSGHANTDTQYF. In nucleotides, the CDR3 is TGTGCCAGCAGCGAGACCTCGGGACACGCTAACACAGATACGCAGTATTTT.

J is TRBJ1-5 and V is TRBV6-5, with D uncertain. Trimming removed 8 bases from V and 3 bases from J, with 11 bases in between. The CDR3 runs 13 residues. CDR1 and CDR2 from the germline V gene are MNHEY and SVGAGI. This CDR3 reads CASGSEPNQPQHF. CDR3 bases: TGTGCCAGCGGCAGTGAACCCAATCAGCCCCAGCATTTT.

The V call is TRBV5-5, the J call TRBJ2-5; D perhaps matches TRBD1 (6 bases). This CDR3 contains 14 residues. V was cut by 6 bases and J by 2 bases, with 14 bases left in between. The germline V gene encodes CDR1 SGHKS and CDR2 YYEKEE (reference sequence). CDR3 sequence: CASTPTGNQETQYF. The CDR3 bases are TGTGCCAGCACCCCGACAGGAAATCAAGAGACCCAGTACTTC.

This clone has a single count. This chain joins TRBV24-1 and TRBJ1-3; TRBD1 might be the D (5 bases). The germline gives CDR1 KGHDR, CDR2 SFDVKD. V lost 4 bases to trimming and J lost 0 bases, with 12 bases between them. The CDR3 runs to 16 residues. This CDR3 reads CATSEGGLSSGNTIYF. CDR3 sequence (DNA): TGTGCCACCAGTGAGGGGGGACTGTCCTCTGGAAACACCATATATTTT.

The chain has TRBV11-3 and TRBJ2-4; D not resolved. The V end lost 3 bases, the J end lost 6 bases, and 6 bases lay between the germline ends. The CDR3 consists of 12 residues. Germline CDR1 reads SGHNT; CDR2 reads YENEEA. The CDR3 sequence is CASSFLRNIQYF. CDR3 coding DNA: TGTGCCAGCAGCTTTCTACGAAACATTCAGTACTTC.

The gene calls are TRBV5-4 and TRBJ2-5; the match to TRBD2 covers 11 bases. CDR1 and CDR2 (germline): SGHNT, YYREEE (reference sequence). The CDR3 contains 15 residues. Trimming removed 7 bases from V and 0 bases from J; junction bases left unmatched: 5. CDR3 DNA: TGTGCCAGCTTCAAACTAGCGGGGGACCAAGAGACCCAGTACTTC. This codes for CASFKLAGDQETQYF.

The chain joins TRBV11-2 to TRBJ1-4; TRBD1 is a possible D gene (5 bases). With 8 bases removed from V and 3 bases from J, the gap between germline ends came to 10 bases. Germline CDR1 reads SGHAT; CDR2 reads FQNNGV. CDR3 length: 13 residues. The CDR3 spells CASGPGANEKLFF. CDR3 coding DNA: TGTGCCAGCGGACCGGGGGCTAATGAAAAACTGTTTTTT.

The chain links TRBV9 to TRBJ2-1; 15 nucleotides align to TRBD2. V lost 0 bases to trimming and J lost 4 bases; unmatched junction nucleotides: 5. Looked up from germline, CDR1 is SGDLS and CDR2 is YYNGEE. The CDR3 sequence is 18 residues long. The CDR3 DNA reads TGTGCCAGCAGCGTAGGGACTAGCGGGGGGGCCTGGTACAATGAGCAGTTCTTC. Translation gives CASSVGTSGGAWYNEQFF.